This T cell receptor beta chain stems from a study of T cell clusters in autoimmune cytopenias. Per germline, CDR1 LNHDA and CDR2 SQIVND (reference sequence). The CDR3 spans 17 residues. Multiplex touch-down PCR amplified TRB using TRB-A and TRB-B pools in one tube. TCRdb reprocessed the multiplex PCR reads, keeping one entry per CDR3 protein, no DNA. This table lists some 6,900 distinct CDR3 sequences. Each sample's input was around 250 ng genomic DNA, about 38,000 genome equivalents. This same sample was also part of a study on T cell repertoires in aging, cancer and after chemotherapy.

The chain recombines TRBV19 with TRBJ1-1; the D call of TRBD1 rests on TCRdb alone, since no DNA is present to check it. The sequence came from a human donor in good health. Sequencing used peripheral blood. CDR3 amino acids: CASTPRAPGTKTDEAFF.